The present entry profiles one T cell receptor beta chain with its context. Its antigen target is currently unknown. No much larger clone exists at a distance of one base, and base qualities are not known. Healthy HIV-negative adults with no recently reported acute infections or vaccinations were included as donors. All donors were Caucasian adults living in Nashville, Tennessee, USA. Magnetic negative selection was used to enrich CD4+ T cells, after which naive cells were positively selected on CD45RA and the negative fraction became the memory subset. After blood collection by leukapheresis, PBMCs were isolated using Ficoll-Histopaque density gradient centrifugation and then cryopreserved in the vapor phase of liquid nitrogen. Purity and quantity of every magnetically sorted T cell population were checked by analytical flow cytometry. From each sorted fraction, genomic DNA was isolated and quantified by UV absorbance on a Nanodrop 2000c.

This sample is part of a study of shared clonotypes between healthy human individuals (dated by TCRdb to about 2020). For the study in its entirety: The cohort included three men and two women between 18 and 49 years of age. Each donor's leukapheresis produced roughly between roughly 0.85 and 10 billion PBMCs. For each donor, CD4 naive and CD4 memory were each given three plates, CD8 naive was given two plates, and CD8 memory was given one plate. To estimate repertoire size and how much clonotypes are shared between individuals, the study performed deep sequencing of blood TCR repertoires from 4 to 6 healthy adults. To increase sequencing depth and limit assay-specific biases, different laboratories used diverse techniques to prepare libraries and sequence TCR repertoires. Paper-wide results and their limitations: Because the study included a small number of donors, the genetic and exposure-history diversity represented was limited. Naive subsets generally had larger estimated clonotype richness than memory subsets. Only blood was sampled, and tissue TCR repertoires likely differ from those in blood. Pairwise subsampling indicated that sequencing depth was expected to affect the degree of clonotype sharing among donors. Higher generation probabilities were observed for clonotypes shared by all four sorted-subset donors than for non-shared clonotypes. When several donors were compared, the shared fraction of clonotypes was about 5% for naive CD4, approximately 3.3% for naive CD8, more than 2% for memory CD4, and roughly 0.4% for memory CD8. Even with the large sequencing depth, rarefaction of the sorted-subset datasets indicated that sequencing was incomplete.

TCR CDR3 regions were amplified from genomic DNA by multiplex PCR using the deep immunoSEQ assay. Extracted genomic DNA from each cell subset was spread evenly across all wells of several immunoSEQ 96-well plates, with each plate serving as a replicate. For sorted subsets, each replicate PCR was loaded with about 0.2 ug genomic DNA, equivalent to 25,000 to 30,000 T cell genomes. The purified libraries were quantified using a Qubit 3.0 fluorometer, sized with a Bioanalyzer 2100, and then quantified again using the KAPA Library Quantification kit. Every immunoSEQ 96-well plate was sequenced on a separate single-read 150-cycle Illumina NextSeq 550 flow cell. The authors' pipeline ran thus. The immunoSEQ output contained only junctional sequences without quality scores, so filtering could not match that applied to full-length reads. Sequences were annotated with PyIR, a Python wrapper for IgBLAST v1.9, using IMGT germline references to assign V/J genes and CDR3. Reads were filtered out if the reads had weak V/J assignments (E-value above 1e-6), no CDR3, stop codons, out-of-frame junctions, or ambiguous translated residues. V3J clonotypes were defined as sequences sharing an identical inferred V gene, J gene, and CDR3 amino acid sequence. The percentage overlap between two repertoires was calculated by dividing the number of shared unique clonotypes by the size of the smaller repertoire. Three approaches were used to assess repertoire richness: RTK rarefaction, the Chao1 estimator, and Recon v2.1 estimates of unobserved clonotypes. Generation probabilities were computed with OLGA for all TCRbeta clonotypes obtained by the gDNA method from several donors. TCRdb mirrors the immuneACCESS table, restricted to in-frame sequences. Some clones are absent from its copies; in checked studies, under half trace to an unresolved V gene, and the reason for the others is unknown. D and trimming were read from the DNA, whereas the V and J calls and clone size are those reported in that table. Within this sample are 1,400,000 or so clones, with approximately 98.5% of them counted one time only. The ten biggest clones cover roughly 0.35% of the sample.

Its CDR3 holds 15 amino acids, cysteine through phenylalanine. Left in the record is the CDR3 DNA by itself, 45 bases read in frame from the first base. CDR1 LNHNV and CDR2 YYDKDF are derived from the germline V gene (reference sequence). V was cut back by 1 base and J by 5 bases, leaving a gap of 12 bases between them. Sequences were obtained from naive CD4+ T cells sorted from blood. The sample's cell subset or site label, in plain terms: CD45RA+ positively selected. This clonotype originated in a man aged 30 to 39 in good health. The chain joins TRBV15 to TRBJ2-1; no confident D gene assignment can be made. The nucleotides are TGTGCCACCAGCAGAGTAACCGGGCTGCACAATGAGCAGTTCTTC. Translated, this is CATSRVTGLHNEQFF.